This T cell receptor (beta chain) was found in a study of blood T cells in healthy people across ages. With regard to this clonotype: The target antigen is unknown.

Whole-study findings and limits: There were more naive CD4+ cells and higher diversity in long-lived donors than in aged donors.

Primers used in a second PCR of roughly 6 to 11 cycles were a sample-barcoded 5' primer and a J-beta primer mix. TCRdb re-analysed the 5' RACE reads in MiXCR, keeping a single row per CDR3 protein. The sample contains roughly 2 million distinct CDR3 sequences, roughly 50% of which appear only once. This sequence originates from a woman in her thirties or forties in good health. Sequenced material: blood.

The CDR3 region has the DNA TGCGCCAGCAGCGTTACGAGACAGGTGGGGAACACTGAAGCTTTCTTT. Protein: CASSVTRQVGNTEAFF. The V and J genes are TRBV5-1 and TRBJ1-1; D is perhaps TRBD1 (6 bases). Deletions cut 4 bases from V and 1 base from J, with 17 bases between. The CDR3 consists of 16 residues. Germline V gene sequence: CDR1 SGHRS, CDR2 YFSETQ.